This TCR beta chain derives from a study of blood T cell repertoires in COVID-19. Study overall: In each case, the material was cDNA or gDNA derived from T cells, B-cell-depleted T cells, or PBMCs.

For this clone: A much larger clone sits a single nucleotide away, making a read error possible.

Seattle researchers signed up patients amid active infection and tracked them longitudinally. Authors' analysis steps: Estimation of nucleated cell counts relied on the amplification of reference gene primers. Clones were read by immunoSEQ multiplex PCR, and TCRdb kept only the in-frame ones, dropping some. V, J and clone size are taken as reported in that table, and D and trimming were inferred from the DNA itself. The table lists 250,000 to 400,000 clones, approximately 89% of them singletons. The CDR3 runs to 14 residues. The V gene's germline CDR1 is MDHEN and CDR2 SYDVKM. V shed 4 bases and J 0 bases; nucleotides not matched to a gene: 0.

This TCR was recovered from a woman in her thirties with COVID-19, enrolled during active disease. Material: peripheral blood. The chain employs TRBV28 and TRBJ1-5; TRBD1 agrees at 7 bases. The CDR3 DNA sequence: TGTGCCAGCAGTTCAGGGGGTAGCAATCAGCCCCAGCATTTT. Translating gives CASSSGGSNQPQHF.